This T cell receptor (beta chain) came from a study of shared clonotypes between healthy human individuals. For the study at large: Every donor yielded three CD4 naive, three CD4 memory, two CD8 naive and one CD8 memory plate. Study results and limitations: Sequencing depth was expected to affect clonotype sharing among donors. The four-donor shared clonotypes exceeded non-shared clonotypes in generation probability, with non-shared ones scoring lower. Researchers found naive subsets generally carried larger estimated richness than memory subsets.

Sequencing was performed with immunoSEQ multiplex PCR; in TCRdb, only in-frame clones are kept and a portion is missing. Among about 2.4 million clones, approximately 93% were seen once, and the ten largest hold approximately 0.37%. The CDR3 loop spans 13 amino acids. V was trimmed by 7 bases and J by 4 bases, leaving 13 bases between them. The V gene's germline CDR1 is MNHEY and CDR2 SVGAGI. On this clone itself: Its antigen is undetermined.

The sequenced sample was naive CD4+ T cells from PBMCs. Stated subset: CD45RA+ positively selected. The chain recombines TRBV6-5 with TRBJ2-5; possibly TRBD2 for D (5 bases). This clonotype originated in a man in his late teens or twenties in good health. Some clones in this sample may be carry-over from other donors' samples. The CDR3 is CASTVRGGETQYF. The CDR3 coding sequence is TGTGCCAGCACTGTACGGGGTGGAGAGACCCAGTACTTC.